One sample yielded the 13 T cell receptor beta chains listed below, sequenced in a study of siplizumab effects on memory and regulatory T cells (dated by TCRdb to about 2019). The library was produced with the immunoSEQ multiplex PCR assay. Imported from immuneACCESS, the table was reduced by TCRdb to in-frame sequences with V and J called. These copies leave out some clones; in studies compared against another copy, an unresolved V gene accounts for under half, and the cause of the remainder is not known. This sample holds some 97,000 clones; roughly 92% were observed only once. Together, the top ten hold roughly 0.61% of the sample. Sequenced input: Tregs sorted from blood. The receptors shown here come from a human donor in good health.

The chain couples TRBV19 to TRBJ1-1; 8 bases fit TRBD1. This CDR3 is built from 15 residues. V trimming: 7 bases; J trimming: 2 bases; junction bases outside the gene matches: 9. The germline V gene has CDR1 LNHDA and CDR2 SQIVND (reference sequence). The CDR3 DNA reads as TGTGCCAGTACACCAGGGGGCACAACAAACACTGAAGCTTTCTTT. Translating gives CASTPGGTTNTEAFF.

The CDR3 loop is CASSLIQGYGGNTF. CDR3 coding DNA: TGTGCCAGCAGTTTAATCCAAGGCTACGGGGGCAACACCTTC. The chain carries TRBV28 and TRBJ1-2, with a weak D call TRBD1 (6 bases). The CDR3 length is 14 residues. CDR1 is MDHEN, CDR2 SYDVKM, per germline. Trimming removed 2 bases at V and 12 bases at J, with 19 bases between.

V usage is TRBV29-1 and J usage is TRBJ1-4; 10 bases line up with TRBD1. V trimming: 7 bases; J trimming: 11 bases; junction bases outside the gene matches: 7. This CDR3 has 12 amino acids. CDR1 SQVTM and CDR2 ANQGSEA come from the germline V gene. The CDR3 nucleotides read TGCAGCGGGGGACAGGGGAGGAAGAAACTGTTTTTT. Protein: CSGGQGRKKLFF.

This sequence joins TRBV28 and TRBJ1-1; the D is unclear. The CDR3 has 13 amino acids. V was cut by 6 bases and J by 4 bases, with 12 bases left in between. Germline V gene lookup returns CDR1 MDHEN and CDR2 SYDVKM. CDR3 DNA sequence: TGTGCCAGCAGCCGTATGGTTGGCACTGAAGCTTTCTTT. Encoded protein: CASSRMVGTEAFF.

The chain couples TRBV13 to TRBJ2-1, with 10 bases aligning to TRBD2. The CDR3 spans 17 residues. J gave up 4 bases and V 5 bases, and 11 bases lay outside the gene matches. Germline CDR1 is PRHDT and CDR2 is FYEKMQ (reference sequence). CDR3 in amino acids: CASSPRTSGTFYNEQFF. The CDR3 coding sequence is TGTGCCAGCAGCCCTCGGACTAGCGGTACCTTTTACAATGAGCAGTTCTTC.

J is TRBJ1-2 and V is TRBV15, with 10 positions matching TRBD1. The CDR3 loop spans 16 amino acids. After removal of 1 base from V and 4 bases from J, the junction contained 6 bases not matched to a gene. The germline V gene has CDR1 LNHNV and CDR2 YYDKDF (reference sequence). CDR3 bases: TGTGCCACCAGCAGAGGAGATGGGACAGGGGCCTATGGCTACACCTTC. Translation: CATSRGDGTGAYGYTF.

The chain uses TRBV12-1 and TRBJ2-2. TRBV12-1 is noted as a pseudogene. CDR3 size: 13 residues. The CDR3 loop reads CASSWIFTGELFF. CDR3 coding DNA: TGTGCCAGCAGCTGGATTTTCACCGGGGAGCTGTTTTTT.

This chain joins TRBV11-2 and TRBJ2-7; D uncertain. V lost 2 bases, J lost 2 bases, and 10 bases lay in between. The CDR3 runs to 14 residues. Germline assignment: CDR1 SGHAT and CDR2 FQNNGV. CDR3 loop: CASSLNSPAYEQYF. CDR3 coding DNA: TGTGCCAGCAGCTTAAACAGTCCGGCCTACGAGCAGTACTTC.

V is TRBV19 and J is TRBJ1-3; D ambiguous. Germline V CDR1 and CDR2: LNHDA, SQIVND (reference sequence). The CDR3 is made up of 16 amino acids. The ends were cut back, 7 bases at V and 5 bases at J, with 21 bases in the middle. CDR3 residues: CASTTFARVTRNTIYF. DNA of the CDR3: TGTGCCAGTACCACCTTTGCAAGAGTCACAAGAAACACCATATATTTT.

The CDR3: CASSFLGASGETQYF. CDR3 DNA sequence: TGTGCCAGCAGCTTTTTAGGGGCAAGCGGCGAGACCCAGTACTTC. The rearrangement joins TRBV7-8 to TRBJ2-5, with D perhaps being TRBD1 or TRBD2 (5 bases each). This CDR3 has 15 amino acids. Germline V gene lookup returns CDR1 SGHVS and CDR2 FQNEAQ. V shed 3 bases and J shed 5 bases, with 16 bases lying between them. The full variable domain, with the rest looked up from reference TRBV7-8 and TRBJ2-5, is GAGVSQSPRYKVAKRGQDVALRCDPISGHVSLFWYQQALGQGPEFLTYFQNEAQLDKSGLPSDRFFAERPEGSVSTLKIQRTQQEDSAVYLCASSFLGASGETQYFGPGTRLLVL.

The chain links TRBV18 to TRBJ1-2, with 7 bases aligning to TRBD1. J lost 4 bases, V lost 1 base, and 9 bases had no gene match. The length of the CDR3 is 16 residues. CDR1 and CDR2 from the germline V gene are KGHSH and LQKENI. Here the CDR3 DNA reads TGTGCCAGCTCACCACTTGTGGACAGGCCTGCCTATGGCTACACCTTC. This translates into CASSPLVDRPAYGYTF.

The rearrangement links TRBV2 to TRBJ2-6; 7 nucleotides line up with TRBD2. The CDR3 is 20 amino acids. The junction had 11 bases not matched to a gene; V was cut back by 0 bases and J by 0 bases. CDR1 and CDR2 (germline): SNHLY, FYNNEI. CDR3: CASSEALRGVALSGANVLTF. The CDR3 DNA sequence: TGTGCCAGCAGTGAAGCGCTTCGGGGGGTGGCACTCTCTGGGGCCAACGTCCTGACTTTC.

The CDR3 loop is CASSFSIPWDSYGYTF. DNA of the CDR3: TGTGCCAGCAGCTTCTCGATACCCTGGGACAGCTATGGCTACACCTTC. The chain links TRBV13 to TRBJ1-2; 7 bases match TRBD1. The ends lost 3 bases at V and 4 bases at J; junction bases unmatched: 11. The CDR3 spans 16 residues. Germline lookup yields CDR1 PRHDT and CDR2 FYEKMQ (reference sequence).